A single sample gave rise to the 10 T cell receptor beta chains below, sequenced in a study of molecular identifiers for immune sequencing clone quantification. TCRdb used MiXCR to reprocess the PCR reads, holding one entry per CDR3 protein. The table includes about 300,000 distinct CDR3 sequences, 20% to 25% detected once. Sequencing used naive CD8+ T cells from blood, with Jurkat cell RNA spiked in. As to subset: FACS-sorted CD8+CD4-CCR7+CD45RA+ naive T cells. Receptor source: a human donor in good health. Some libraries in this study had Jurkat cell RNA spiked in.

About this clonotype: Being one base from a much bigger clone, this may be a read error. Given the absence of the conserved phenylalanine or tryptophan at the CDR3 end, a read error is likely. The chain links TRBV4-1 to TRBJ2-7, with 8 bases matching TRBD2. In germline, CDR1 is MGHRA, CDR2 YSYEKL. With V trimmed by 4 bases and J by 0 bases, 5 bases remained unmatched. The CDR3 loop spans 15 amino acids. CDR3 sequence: CASSRSGASSYEQYS. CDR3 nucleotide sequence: TGCGCCAGCAGCCGTAGCGGGGCTAGCTCCTACGAGCAGTACTCC.

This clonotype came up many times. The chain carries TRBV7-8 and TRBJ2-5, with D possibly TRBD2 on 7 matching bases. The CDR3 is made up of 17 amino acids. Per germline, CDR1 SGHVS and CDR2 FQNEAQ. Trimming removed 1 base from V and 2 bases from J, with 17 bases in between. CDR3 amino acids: CASSLGVGGRPQETQYF. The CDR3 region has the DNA TGTGCCAGCAGCTTAGGGGTCGGGGGGCGCCCACAAGAGACCCAGTACTTC.

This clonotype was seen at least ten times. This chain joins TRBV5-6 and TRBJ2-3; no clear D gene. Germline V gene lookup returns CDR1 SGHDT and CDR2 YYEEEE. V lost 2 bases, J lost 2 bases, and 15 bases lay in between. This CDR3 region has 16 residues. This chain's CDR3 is CASSLNTAIFTDTQYF. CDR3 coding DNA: TGTGCCAGCAGCTTAAATACGGCCATCTTCACAGATACGCAGTATTTT.

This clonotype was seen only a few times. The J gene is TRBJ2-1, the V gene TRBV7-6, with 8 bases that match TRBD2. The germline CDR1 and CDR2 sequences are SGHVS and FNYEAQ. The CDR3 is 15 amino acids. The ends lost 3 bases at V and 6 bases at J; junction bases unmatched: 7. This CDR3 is CASSFLAGSSNEQFF. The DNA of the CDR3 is TGTGCCAGCAGCTTTTTAGCGGGGTCTAGCAATGAGCAGTTCTTC.

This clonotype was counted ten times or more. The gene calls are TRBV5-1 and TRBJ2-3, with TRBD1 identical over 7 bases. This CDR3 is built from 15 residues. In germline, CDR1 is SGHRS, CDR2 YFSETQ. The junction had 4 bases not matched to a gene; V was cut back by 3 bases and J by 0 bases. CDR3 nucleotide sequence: TGCGCCAGCAGCTCTGACAGGGCTAGCACAGATACGCAGTATTTT. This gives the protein CASSSDRASTDTQYF.

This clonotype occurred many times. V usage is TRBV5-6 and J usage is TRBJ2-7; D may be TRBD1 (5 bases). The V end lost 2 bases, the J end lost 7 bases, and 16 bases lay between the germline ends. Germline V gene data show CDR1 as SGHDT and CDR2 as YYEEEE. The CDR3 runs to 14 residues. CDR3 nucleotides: TGTGCCAGCAGCTTAGGTGGTCCAAGGGGAGAGCAGTACTTC. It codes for CASSLGGPRGEQYF.

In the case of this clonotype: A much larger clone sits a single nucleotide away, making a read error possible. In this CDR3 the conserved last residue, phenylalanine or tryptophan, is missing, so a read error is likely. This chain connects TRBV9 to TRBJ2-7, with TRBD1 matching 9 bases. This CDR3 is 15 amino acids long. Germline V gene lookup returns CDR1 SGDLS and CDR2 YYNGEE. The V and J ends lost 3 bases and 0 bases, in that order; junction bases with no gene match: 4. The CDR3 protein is CASSAGQGSSYEQYL. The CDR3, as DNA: TGTGCCAGCAGCGCCGGACAGGGGTCCTCCTACGAGCAGTACCTC.

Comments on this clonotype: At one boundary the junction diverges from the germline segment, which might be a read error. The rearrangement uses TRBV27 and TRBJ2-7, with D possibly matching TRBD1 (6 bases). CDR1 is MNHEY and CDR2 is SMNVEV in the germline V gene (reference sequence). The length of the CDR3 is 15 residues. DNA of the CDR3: TGTGCCAGCAGTCCCGATACAGGGTTAGCCGACGAGCAGCACTTC. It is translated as CASSPDTGLADEQHF.

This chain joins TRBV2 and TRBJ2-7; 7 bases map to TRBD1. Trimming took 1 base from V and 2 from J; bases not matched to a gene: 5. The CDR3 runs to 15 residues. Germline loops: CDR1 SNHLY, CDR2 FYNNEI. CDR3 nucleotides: TGTGCCAGCAGTGAAGGACAGGGATTCGCCTACGAGCAGTACTTC. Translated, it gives CASSEGQGFAYEQYF.

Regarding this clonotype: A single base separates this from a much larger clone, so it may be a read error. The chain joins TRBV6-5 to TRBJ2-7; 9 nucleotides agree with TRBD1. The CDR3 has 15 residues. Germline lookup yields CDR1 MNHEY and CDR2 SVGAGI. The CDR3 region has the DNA TGTGCCGGCAGTTACTTGGACAGGGGCTCCTACGAGCAGTACTTC. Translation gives CAGSYLDRGSYEQYF.